The T cell receptor beta chain described here comes from a study of cytomegalovirus exposure and HLA in healthy donors. Points from the study as a whole: Presence/absence analyses took donor sequencing depth as roughly uniform.

V shed 5 bases and J shed 0 bases, with 17 bases lying between them. Germline V gives CDR1 SGHAT, CDR2 FQNNGV. The CDR3 contains 17 residues. In the PCR, 60 Vbeta and 13 Jbeta primers were used. The authors' processing: Roughly 11 million shared chains were among around 78 million unique TCR beta chains counted in a later analysis. Profiled with immunoSEQ multiplex PCR; TCRdb holds only in-frame clones, not every one. That table furnishes V, J and clone size, whereas the DNA furnished D and trimming. The sample lists under 200,000 clones, roughly 70% occurring once. Remarks on this clone: Its specificity is unknown.

The chain combines TRBV11-2 with TRBJ2-1; possible D gene TRBD1, 5 bases. Sequencing input: PBMCs. This sequence was found in a woman in her forties or fifties in good health and CMV-seropositive. As DNA, the CDR3 is TGTGCCAGCAGCCCGAACCTCCGACAGAGCTCCTACAATGAGCAGTTCTTC. Protein sequence: CASSPNLRQSSYNEQFF.